The 15 T cell receptor beta chains below were found in one sample sequenced in a study of T cell responses to AZD1222 COVID-19 vaccine. This table comes from immunoSEQ multiplex PCR, and its TCRdb copy is limited to in-frame clones, with some not included. The sample lists roughly 120,000 clones, about 90% occurring once. The source material was peripheral blood, sampled 28 days after the second AZD1222 dose. These receptors were obtained from an adult who received the AZD1222 COVID-19 vaccine.

The rearrangement links TRBV7-2 to TRBJ2-7; the D gene could be TRBD1 or TRBD2 (5 bases each). Judging by the DNA end, TRBJ2-1 fits better; the J call may be wrong. Germline V gene sequence: CDR1 SGHTA, CDR2 FQGNSA. This CDR3 comprises 15 residues. CDR3 nucleotide sequence: TGTGCCAGCAGCTGGGACCCGAGCTCCTACAATGAGCAGTTCTTC. It yields the protein CASSWDPSSYNEQFF.

This chain connects TRBV14 to TRBJ1-6; no firm D call. The length of the CDR3 is 15 residues. Looked up from germline, CDR1 is SGHDN and CDR2 is FVKESK. The V gene lost 0 bases and the J gene lost 7 bases, with 10 bases spanning the gap. CDR3 nucleotide sequence: TGTGCCAGCAGCCAAGATAGTCCCCTGAATTCACCCCTCCACTTT. It codes for CASSQDSPLNSPLHF. Complete variable domain (other parts from reference TRBV14 and TRBJ1-6): EAGVTQFPSHSVIEKGQTVTLRCDPISGHDNLYWYRRVMGKEIKFLLHFVKESKQDESGMPNNRFLAERTGGTYSTLKVQPAELEDSGVYFCASSQDSPLNSPLHFGNGTRLTVT.

A remark on this clone: This sample also contains other DNA sequences that code for the same CDR3. This chain uses TRBV19 with TRBJ1-5; TRBD1 might be the D (5 bases). The CDR3 consists of 13 residues. Germline-derived CDR1 and CDR2 are LNHDA and SQIVND (reference sequence). With 7 bases removed from V and 4 bases from J, the gap between germline ends came to 11 bases. For the CDR3, the DNA is TGTGCCAGTACCCGGCAGGGTAATCAGCCCCAGCATTTT. Encoded protein: CASTRQGNQPQHF.

The genes are TRBV27 and TRBJ1-2; 8 nucleotides align to TRBD1. J lost 2 bases, V lost 3 bases, and 11 bases had no gene match. The germline CDR1 and CDR2 sequences are MNHEY and SMNVEV (reference sequence). The CDR3 is 17 residues long. For the CDR3, the DNA is TGTGCCAGCAGTTTCACCCAGGGGGCGTTTTTCAACTATGGCTACACCTTC. It specifies CASSFTQGAFFNYGYTF.

The gene calls are TRBV4-1 and TRBJ1-4; D may be TRBD1 (5 bases). Trimming pared 2 bases from V and 10 bases from J, leaving 14 bases between. The CDR3 is 14 residues long. CDR1 is MGHRA and CDR2 is YSYEKL in the germline V gene. The CDR3 region has the DNA TGCGCCAGCAGCCAACAGGGCCGCTCCGGAAAACTGTTTTTT. This translates into CASSQQGRSGKLFF.

V gene TRBV2 combines with J gene TRBJ1-3; D unclear. V shed 1 base and J shed 5 bases, with 3 bases lying between them. Per the germline V gene, CDR1 is SNHLY and CDR2 is FYNNEI. The CDR3 has 12 residues. CDR3 nucleotides: TGTGCCAGCAGTGAAGGGCGAAACACCATATATTTT. Amino acids: CASSEGRNTIYF.

The chain has TRBV3-1 (or the pseudogene TRBV3-2) and TRBJ2-7; D uncertain. CDR3 length: 12 amino acids. Trimming removed 3 bases at V and 2 bases at J, with 5 bases between. The germline V gene has CDR1 LGHDT and CDR2 YNNKEL (reference sequence). This CDR3 reads CASSHGPYEQYF. In DNA form, the CDR3 reads TGTGCCAGCAGCCACGGGCCCTACGAGCAGTACTTC.

V is TRBV9 and J is TRBJ1-2; D not certain. The germline V gene has CDR1 SGDLS and CDR2 YYNGEE. V was shortened by 0 bases and J by 4 bases, with 4 bases between the two germline ends. The CDR3 contains 12 residues. DNA of the CDR3: TGTGCCAGCAGCGTAGGAATCTATGGCTACACCTTC. Translating gives CASSVGIYGYTF.

V usage is TRBV4-1 and J usage is TRBJ2-5; D is possibly TRBD1 or TRBD2 (5 bases each). V lost 0 bases and J lost 5, with 10 bases in between. The CDR3 loop spans 14 amino acids. The germline V gene has CDR1 MGHRA and CDR2 YSYEKL. For the CDR3, the DNA is TGCGCCAGCAGCCAAGATCCCAGGGACGAGACCCAGTACTTC. It is translated as CASSQDPRDETQYF.

The chain uses TRBV2 and TRBJ1-5; no definite D call. CDR3 length: 16 residues. The V gene lost 5 bases and the J gene lost 0 bases, with 14 bases spanning the gap. Germline CDR1 and CDR2: SNHLY and FYNNEI. CDR3 nucleotide sequence: TGTGCCAGCAGTCCTACCCTGACGGTTAGCAATCAGCCCCAGCATTTT. Protein: CASSPTLTVSNQPQHF.

The chain links TRBV5-4 to TRBJ1-1; 7 nucleotides line up with TRBD1. With V trimmed by 1 base and J by 5 bases, 2 bases remained unmatched. The CDR3 spans 13 residues. From germline, CDR1 is SGHNT and CDR2 YYREEE (reference sequence). For the CDR3, the DNA is TGTGCCAGCAGCTTGACAGGGGAGACTGAAGCTTTCTTT. Translating it yields CASSLTGETEAFF.

This chain connects TRBV25-1 to TRBJ2-1; 8 bases match TRBD2. The CDR3 covers 16 residues. The germline CDR1 and CDR2 sequences are MGHDK and SYGVNS. Trimming removed 5 bases from V and 3 bases from J; junction bases left unmatched: 9. The CDR3 DNA reads as TGTGCCAGCAGTTCCGATAGCGGGAAACGCTACAATGAGCAGTTCTTC. Residues: CASSSDSGKRYNEQFF. The full variable domain, completed using reference TRBV25-1 and TRBJ2-1, is EADIYQTPRYLVIGTGKKITLECSQTMGHDKMYWYQQDPGMELHLIHYSYGVNSTEKGDLSSESTVSRIRTEHFPLTLESARPSHTSQYLCASSSDSGKRYNEQFFGPGTRLTVL.

The chain couples TRBV24-1 to TRBJ2-2; D may be TRBD1 (5 bases). Trimming cost V 1 base and J 2 bases, with 10 bases left between them. The CDR3 contains 16 residues. CDR1 and CDR2 (germline): KGHDR, SFDVKD. The CDR3 DNA sequence: TGTGCCACCAGTGATTTTCGGCAGGGAAACACCGGGGAGCTGTTTTTT. As protein: CATSDFRQGNTGELFF.

The chain is built from TRBV7-9 and TRBJ2-1; 11 bases agree with TRBD2. V dropped 4 bases and J dropped 9; count of bases not matched to a gene: 11. Per germline, CDR1 SEHNR and CDR2 FQNEAQ (reference sequence). This CDR3 contains 16 residues. DNA for the CDR3: TGTGCCAGCAGCTACTCTAGCGGGGGGTTCCTAGGTGAGCAGTTCTTC. This codes for CASSYSSGGFLGEQFF.

The V call is TRBV7-2, the J call TRBJ1-2; TRBD1 aligns across 12 bases. V was clipped by 5 bases and J by 4 bases; unmatched bases: 8. CDR3 size: 16 residues. The germline CDR1 and CDR2 sequences are SGHTA and FQGNSA. CDR3 loop: CASSQGQGAIGYGYTF. The DNA for the CDR3 is TGTGCCAGCAGCCAGGGACAGGGGGCTATCGGCTATGGCTACACCTTC.